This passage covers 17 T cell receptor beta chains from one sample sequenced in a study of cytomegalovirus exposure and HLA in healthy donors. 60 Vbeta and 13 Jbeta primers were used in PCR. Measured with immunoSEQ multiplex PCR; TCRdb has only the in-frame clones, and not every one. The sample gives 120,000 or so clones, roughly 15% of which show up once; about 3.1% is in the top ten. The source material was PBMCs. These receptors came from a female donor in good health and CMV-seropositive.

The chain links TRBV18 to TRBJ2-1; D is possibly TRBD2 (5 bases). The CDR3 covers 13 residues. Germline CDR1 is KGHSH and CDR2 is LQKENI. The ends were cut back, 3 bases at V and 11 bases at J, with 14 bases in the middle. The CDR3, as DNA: TGTGCCAGCTCACCCCCCGGGAACCCGAAGCAGTTCTTC. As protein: CASSPPGNPKQFF.

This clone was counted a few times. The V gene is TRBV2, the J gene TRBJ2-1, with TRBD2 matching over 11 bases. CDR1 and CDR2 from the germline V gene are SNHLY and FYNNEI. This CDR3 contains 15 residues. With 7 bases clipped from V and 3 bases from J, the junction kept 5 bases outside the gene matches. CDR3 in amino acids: CASITSGSIYNEQFF. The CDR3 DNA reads TGTGCCAGCATAACTAGCGGGAGTATCTACAATGAGCAGTTCTTC.

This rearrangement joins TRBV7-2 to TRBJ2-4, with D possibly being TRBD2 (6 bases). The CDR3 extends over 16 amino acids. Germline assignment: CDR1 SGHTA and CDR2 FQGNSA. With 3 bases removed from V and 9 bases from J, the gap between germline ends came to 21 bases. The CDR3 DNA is TGTGCCAGCAGCTTCAATCTCGGGACTGGACGTGGCATTCAGTACTTC. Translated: CASSFNLGTGRGIQYF.

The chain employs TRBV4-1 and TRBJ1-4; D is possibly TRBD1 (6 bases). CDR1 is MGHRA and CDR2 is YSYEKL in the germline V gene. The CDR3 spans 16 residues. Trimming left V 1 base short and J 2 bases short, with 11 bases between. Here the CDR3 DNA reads TGCGCCAGCAGCCAAGTTCTGGGGGCTACTAATGAAAAACTGTTTTTT. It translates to CASSQVLGATNEKLFF.

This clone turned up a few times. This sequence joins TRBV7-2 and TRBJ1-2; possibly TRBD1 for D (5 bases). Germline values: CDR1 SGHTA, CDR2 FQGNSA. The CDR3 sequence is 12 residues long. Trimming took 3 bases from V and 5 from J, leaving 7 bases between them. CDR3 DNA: TGTGCCAGCAGCTTTAGGGGTTATGGCTACACCTTC. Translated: CASSFRGYGYTF. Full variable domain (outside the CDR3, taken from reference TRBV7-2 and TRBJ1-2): GAGVSQSPSNKVTEKGKDVELRCDPISGHTALYWYRQSLGQGLEFLIYFQGNSAPDKSGLPSDRFSAERTGGSVSTLTIQRTQQEDSAVYLCASSFRGYGYTFGSGTRLTVV.

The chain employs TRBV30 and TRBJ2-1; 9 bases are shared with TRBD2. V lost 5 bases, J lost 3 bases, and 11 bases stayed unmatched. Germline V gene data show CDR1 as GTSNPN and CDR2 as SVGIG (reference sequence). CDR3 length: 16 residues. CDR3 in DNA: TGTGCCTGGGCCGAGTACCTAGCGGGAAACTACAATGAGCAGTTCTTC. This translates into CAWAEYLAGNYNEQFF.

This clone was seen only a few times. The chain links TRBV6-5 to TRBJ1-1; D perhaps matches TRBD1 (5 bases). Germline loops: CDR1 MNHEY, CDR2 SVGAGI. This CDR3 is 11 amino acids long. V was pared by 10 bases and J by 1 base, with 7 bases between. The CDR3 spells CATQGNTEAFF. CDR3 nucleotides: TGTGCCACTCAGGGGAACACTGAAGCTTTCTTT.

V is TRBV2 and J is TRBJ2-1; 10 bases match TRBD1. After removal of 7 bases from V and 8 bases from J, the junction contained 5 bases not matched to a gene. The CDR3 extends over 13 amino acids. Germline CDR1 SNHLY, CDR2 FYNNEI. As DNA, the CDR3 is TGTGCCAGCAACAGACAGGGGGCGGATGAGCAGTTCTTC. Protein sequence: CASNRQGADEQFF.

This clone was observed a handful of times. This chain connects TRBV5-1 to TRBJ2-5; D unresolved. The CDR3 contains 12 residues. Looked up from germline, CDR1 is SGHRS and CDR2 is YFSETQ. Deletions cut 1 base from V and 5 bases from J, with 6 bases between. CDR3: CASSLNMETQYF. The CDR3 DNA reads TGCGCCAGCAGCTTGAACATGGAGACCCAGTACTTC.

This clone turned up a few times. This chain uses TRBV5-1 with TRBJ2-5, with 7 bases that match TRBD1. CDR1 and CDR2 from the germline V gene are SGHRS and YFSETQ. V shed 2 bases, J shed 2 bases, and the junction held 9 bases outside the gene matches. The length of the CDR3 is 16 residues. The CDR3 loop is CASSFSPGTVQETQYF. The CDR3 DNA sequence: TGCGCCAGCAGCTTTTCACCTGGGACAGTACAAGAGACCCAGTACTTC.

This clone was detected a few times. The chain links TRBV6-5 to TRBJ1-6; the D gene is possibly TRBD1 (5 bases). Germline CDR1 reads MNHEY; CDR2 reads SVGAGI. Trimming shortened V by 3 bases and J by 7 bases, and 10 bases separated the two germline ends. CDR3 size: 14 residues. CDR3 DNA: TGTGCCAGCAGTTATCGAGGACAAAATTCACCCCTCCACTTT. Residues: CASSYRGQNSPLHF.

This chain's CDR3 is CASRGLFYGELFF. The CDR3 bases are TGTGCCAGCCGCGGACTTTTTTACGGGGAGCTGTTTTTT. The chain combines TRBV27 with TRBJ2-2; perhaps TRBD2 as D (5 bases). CDR1 is MNHEY and CDR2 is SMNVEV in the germline V gene (reference sequence). CDR3 length equals 13 residues. V gave up 8 bases and J gave up 7 bases, with 14 bases separating them.

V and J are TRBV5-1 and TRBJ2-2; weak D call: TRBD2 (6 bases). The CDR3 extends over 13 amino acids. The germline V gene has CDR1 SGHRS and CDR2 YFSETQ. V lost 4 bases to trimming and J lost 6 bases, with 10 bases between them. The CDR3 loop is CASSALAAGELFF. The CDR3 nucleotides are TGCGCCAGCAGCGCCTTAGCGGCCGGGGAGCTGTTTTTT.

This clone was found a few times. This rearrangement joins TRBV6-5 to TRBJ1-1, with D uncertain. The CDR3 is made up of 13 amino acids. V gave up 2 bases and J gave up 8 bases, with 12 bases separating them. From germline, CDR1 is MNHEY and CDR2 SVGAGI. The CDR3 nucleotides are TGTGCCAGCAGTTACGTGGGTGGGAGGGAAGCTTTCTTT. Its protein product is CASSYVGGREAFF.

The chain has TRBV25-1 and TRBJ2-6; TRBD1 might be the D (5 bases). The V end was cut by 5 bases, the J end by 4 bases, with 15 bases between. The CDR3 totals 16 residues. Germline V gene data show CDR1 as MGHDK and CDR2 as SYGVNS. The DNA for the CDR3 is TGTGCCAGCAGTCCGCCAGGGATCTGGGGGGCCAACGTCCTGACTTTC. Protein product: CASSPPGIWGANVLTF. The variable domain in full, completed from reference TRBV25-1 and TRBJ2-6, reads EADIYQTPRYLVIGTGKKITLECSQTMGHDKMYWYQQDPGMELHLIHYSYGVNSTEKGDLSSESTVSRIRTEHFPLTLESARPSHTSQYLCASSPPGIWGANVLTFGAGSRLTVL.

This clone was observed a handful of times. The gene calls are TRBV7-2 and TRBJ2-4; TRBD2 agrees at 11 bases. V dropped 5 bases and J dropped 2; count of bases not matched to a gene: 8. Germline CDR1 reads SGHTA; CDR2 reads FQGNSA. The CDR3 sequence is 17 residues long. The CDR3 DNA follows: TGTGCCAGCAGCCCCGATCTAGCGGGAGGCTCCAAAAACATTCAGTACTTC. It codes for CASSPDLAGGSKNIQYF.

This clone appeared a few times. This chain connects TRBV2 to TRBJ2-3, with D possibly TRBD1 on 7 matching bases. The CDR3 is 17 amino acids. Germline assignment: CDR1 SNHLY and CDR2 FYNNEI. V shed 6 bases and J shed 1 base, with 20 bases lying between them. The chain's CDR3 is CASSPARRGAGTDTQYF. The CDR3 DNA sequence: TGTGCCAGCAGCCCGGCCCGCAGGGGGGCCGGCACAGATACGCAGTATTTT.